This T cell receptor (beta chain) was sequenced during a study of radiotherapy plus CTLA-4 blockade in lung cancer. Study-level background: Disease control was achieved by around 32% of patients, and objective responses by about 19%. Study-wide results and caveats: Researchers report tumor-derived TCR clones expanding in blood after radiotherapy plus ipilimumab. In blood, early T cell clone dynamics reportedly predicted response best, together with interferon-beta.

The assay was immunoSEQ multiplex PCR, and TCRdb's table has in-frame clones only and misses some. The sample shows about 120,000 clones, 85% to 90% of them seen only once. About this clone itself: Its target is unknown.

Germline assignment: CDR1 SGHDT and CDR2 YYEEEE. V dropped 3 bases and J dropped 0 bases, with 16 bases sitting between them. The CDR3 is 18 amino acids. Sequencing was performed on peripheral blood, taken from a patient treated with radiotherapy plus ipilimumab. The chain links TRBV5-6 to TRBJ1-6; weak D call: TRBD1 (5 bases). This sequence originates from a human donor with non-small cell lung cancer that progressed on radiotherapy plus ipilimumab. The CDR3 spells CASSSRGREASYNSPLHF. CDR3 DNA sequence: TGTGCCAGCAGCTCTAGGGGCAGGGAAGCCTCCTATAATTCACCCCTCCACTTT.